Below are 15 T cell receptor beta chains sequenced from a single sample in a study of metastatic and nonmetastatic thyroid tumors. MiXCR re-clonotyped the PCR reads for TCRdb. The sample has roughly 18,000 clones; around 28% are singletons. Among the patients, none had received any treatment before thyroid surgery. Sequencing was performed on tumor tissue. Every receptor here comes from a male donor with papillary thyroid cancer or a benign thyroid nodule (not recorded which). Some clones in this sample may be carry-over from other donors' samples.

This clone was detected a few times. This chain links TRBV24-1 with TRBJ2-2; D is ambiguous. The CDR3 loop spans 15 amino acids. CDR1 is KGHDR and CDR2 is SFDVKD in the germline V gene. The germline V and J ends were trimmed by 4 bases and 5 bases, with 13 bases remaining between them. Here the CDR3 DNA reads TGTGCCACCAGTGACAGCCTTTCAACGACCGGGGAGCTGTTTTTT. The encoded protein is CATSDSLSTTGELFF.

This chain joins TRBV27 and TRBJ1-5, with D hard to call. CDR1 is MNHEY and CDR2 is SMNVEV in the germline V gene (reference sequence). V was shortened by 0 bases and J by 7 bases, with 13 bases between the two germline ends. The length of the CDR3 is 15 residues. The CDR3 DNA sequence: TGTGCCAGCAGTTTATCTGGGCTGGCGGGGCAGCCCCAGCATTTT. Translated: CASSLSGLAGQPQHF.

The sample holds a few counts of this clone. The chain recombines TRBV7-2 with TRBJ1-5; tentatively, D is TRBD1 (6 bases). Trimming left V 3 bases short and J 7 bases short, with 7 bases between. CDR3 length: 12 residues. Germline V gene data show CDR1 as SGHTA and CDR2 as FQGNSA. The CDR3: CASSFGQQPQHF. CDR3 DNA: TGTGCCAGCAGCTTCGGACAGCAGCCCCAGCATTTT. The complete variable domain, with remaining parts taken from reference TRBV7-2 and TRBJ1-5, reads GAGVSQSPSNKVTEKGKDVELRCDPISGHTALYWYRQSLGQGLEFLIYFQGNSAPDKSGLPSDRFSAERTGGSVSTLTIQRTQQEDSAVYLCASSFGQQPQHFGDGTRLSIL.

The CDR3, as DNA: TGTGCCAGCAGCTACTCTGGAACCAAAGGAGAGACCCAGTACTTC. Its protein is CASSYSGTKGETQYF. This rearrangement joins TRBV7-6 to TRBJ2-5; D ambiguous. CDR3 length: 15 residues. With 4 bases removed from V and 4 bases from J, the gap between germline ends came to 16 bases. CDR1 is SGHVS and CDR2 is FNYEAQ in the germline V gene.

The gene calls are TRBV11-3 and TRBJ2-7; the D gene is possibly TRBD2 (6 bases). Germline CDR1 SGHNT, CDR2 YENEEA. This CDR3 is built from 14 residues. V was cut by 3 bases and J by 4 bases, with 13 bases left in between. The CDR3 spells CASSLEGTRYEQYF. The CDR3 DNA reads TGTGCCAGCAGCTTGGAGGGCACCCGGTACGAGCAGTACTTC.

The chain links TRBV7-2 to TRBJ2-7; TRBD2 might be the D (6 bases). Germline V gene sequence: CDR1 SGHTA, CDR2 FQGNSA. The CDR3 totals 14 residues. Between the trimmed V and J ends, which lost 8 bases and 3 bases, there was a span of 17 bases. CDR3 loop: CASRKTSTFYEQYF. The CDR3 nucleotides are TGTGCCAGCCGCAAAACTAGCACCTTCTACGAGCAGTACTTC.

This clone was detected a few times. The chain is built from TRBV4-1 and TRBJ2-3; TRBD1 matches 11 bases. Germline-derived CDR1 and CDR2 are MGHRA and YSYEKL. The CDR3 sequence is 14 residues long. The V and J ends lost 2 bases and 6 bases, in that order; junction bases with no gene match: 1. CDR3 in amino acids: CASSQWDRGDTQYF. The CDR3 bases are TGCGCCAGCAGCCAATGGGACAGGGGGGATACGCAGTATTTT.

This clone was recorded a few times. J is TRBJ1-6 and V is TRBV20-1; no reliable D call. Germline assignment: CDR1 DFQATT and CDR2 SNEGSKA (reference sequence). Trimming left V 6 bases short and J 7 bases short, with 16 bases between. The CDR3 consists of 14 residues. The CDR3, as DNA: TGCAGTGCCAGGAGCGGGCAAACCAATTCACCCCTCCACTTT. Amino acid sequence: CSARSGQTNSPLHF.

Points on this clone: An end of the junction differs from the germline gene, which may be a read error. The gene calls are TRBV20-1 and TRBJ2-5; TRBD2 matches at 10 bases. This CDR3 is 15 amino acids long. The germline V gene encodes CDR1 DFQATT and CDR2 SNEGSKA (reference sequence). CDR3: CSADGSGGIMEIQYF. CDR3 nucleotides: TGCAGTGCTGACGGTAGCGGGGGGATTATGGAGATCCAGTACTTC.

The V and J genes are TRBV20-1 and TRBJ1-3; no clear D. Between the trimmed V and J ends, which lost 0 bases and 2 bases, there was a span of 11 bases. Germline values: CDR1 DFQATT, CDR2 SNEGSKA (reference sequence). The CDR3 length is 15 residues. The CDR3 here is CSARDLKRAGNTIYF. The CDR3 DNA reads TGCAGTGCTAGAGATTTGAAAAGGGCTGGAAACACCATATATTTT.

The rearrangement links TRBV20-1 to TRBJ2-4; D gene uncertain. From germline, CDR1 is DFQATT and CDR2 SNEGSKA (reference sequence). There are 15 residues in the CDR3. The V end was cut by 3 bases, the J end by 7 bases, with 19 bases between. The CDR3 nucleotides are TGCAGTGCTAGCGACTCCGTGACCCAAAGGAACATTCAGTACTTC. Its protein is CSASDSVTQRNIQYF.

V gene TRBV5-1 combines with J gene TRBJ1-2, with 7 nucleotides matching TRBD1. The CDR3 has 14 residues. Looked up from germline, CDR1 is SGHRS and CDR2 is YFSETQ. V dropped 3 bases and J dropped 6; count of bases not matched to a gene: 8. This CDR3 reads CASSSWTGNDGYTF. CDR3 nucleotides: TGCGCCAGCAGCTCTTGGACAGGAAACGATGGCTACACCTTC. The full variable domain, with the rest looked up from reference TRBV5-1 and TRBJ1-2, is KAGVTQTPRYLIKTRGQQVTLSCSPISGHRSVSWYQQTPGQGLQFLFEYFSETQRNKGNFPGRFSGRQFSNSRSEMNVSTLELGDSALYLCASSSWTGNDGYTFGSGTRLTVV.

The rearrangement joins TRBV3-1 to TRBJ1-2, with D uncertain. The CDR3 consists of 12 residues. Trimming removed 2 bases from V and 8 bases from J, with 9 bases in between. The germline V gene has CDR1 LGHDT and CDR2 YNNKEL (reference sequence). In DNA form, the CDR3 reads TGTGCCAGCAGCCAATCGTGGCGGGGCTACACCTTC. Encoded protein: CASSQSWRGYTF.

V and J are TRBV20-1 and TRBJ1-5; D remains ambiguous. Between the trimmed V and J ends, which lost 0 bases and 5 bases, there was a span of 11 bases. The CDR3 is made up of 14 amino acids. Germline CDR1 DFQATT, CDR2 SNEGSKA (reference sequence). The CDR3 sequence is CSARDLRLYQPQHF. CDR3 in DNA: TGCAGTGCTAGAGATCTGCGGTTGTATCAGCCCCAGCATTTT.

Ten or more counts support this clone. This chain links TRBV4-2 with TRBJ1-1; 7 bases map to TRBD1. This CDR3 contains 17 residues. The germline V gene encodes CDR1 LGHNA and CDR2 YNFKEQ. V was pared by 1 base and J by 3 bases, with 11 bases of the junction left unmatched. The CDR3 coding sequence is TGTGCCAGCAGCCAAGCCTGGGGAGGGGGCGAGGACACTGAAGCTTTCTTT. It translates to CASSQAWGGGEDTEAFF.